These T cell receptor beta chains were read from a single sample in a study of beta chain features in type 1 diabetes. Repertoires were generated with immunoSEQ multiplex PCR, while TCRdb's copy carries only in-frame clones and drops some. In the table there are roughly 500,000 clones, over 10% of which are singletons. Sequencing was performed on naive CD4+ T cells from blood. The receptors were sampled from a woman between 18 and 29 years old in good health. CDR3s include the opening cysteine and the closing phenylalanine or tryptophan. The D gene is left open where the match is weak. For some rows the clone size is stated as once, few or many, or as a class when expanded; others skip it.

TGTGCCAGCAGCCCGGTTCATGGGGTCCAGTACTTC CASSPVHGVQYF TRBJ2-5 few TRBV7-9 NA
TGCGCCAGCGGACAGGGGGTCCAAGAGACCCAGTACTTC CASGQGVQETQYF TRBJ2-5 few TRBV5-1 TRBD1
TGTGCCAGCAGGAGGCAGGCCACCGGGGAGCTGTTTTTT CASRRQATGELFF TRBJ2-2 NA TRBV9 NA
TGTGCCAGCAGGCCGCCAGGGAGCCGCACAGATACGCAGTATTTT CASRPPGSRTDTQYF TRBJ2-3 NA TRBV2 NA
TGTGCCAGCAGCTTCGGCCCCATGAACACTGAAGCTTTCTTT CASSFGPMNTEAFF TRBJ1-1 few TRBV7-9 NA
TGTGCCAGCAGCTTCACAGAAGACTACACCTTC CASSFTEDYTF TRBJ1-2 NA TRBV7-2 NA
TGTGCCAGCAGCTTGGCCGTGTTGGCTGAGCAGTTCTTC CASSLAVLAEQFF TRBJ2-1 NA TRBV5-4 NA
TGTGCCAGCAGCTTAGTTCACCTCAGGGGAGATACGCAGTATTTT CASSLVHLRGDTQYF TRBJ2-3 few TRBV7-8 NA
TGCGCCAGCAGCCTACCGGGACAGGGGGCAAAGGCTGAAGCTTTCTTT CASSLPGQGAKAEAFF TRBJ1-1 NA TRBV4-1 TRBD1
TGCGCCAGCTCCAGGGGACTTCCAGACCCGACAGATACGCAGTATTTT CASSRGLPDPTDTQYF TRBJ2-3 few TRBV5-1 NA
TGCGCCAGCAGCCAAGTTCGAGAGGCGCCCCAGCATTTT CASSQVREAPQHF TRBJ1-5 few TRBV4-3 NA
TGTGCCAGCTCACCCCCTGACAGGGAAGGCACAGATACGCAGTATTTT CASSPPDREGTDTQYF TRBJ2-3 few TRBV18 TRBD1
TGTGCCCATCGGAGGGACAGCCTATATGGCTACACCTTC CAHRRDSLYGYTF TRBJ1-2 NA TRBV28 TRBD1
TGTGCCAGCAGTCTACCGGGACTAGGGAAGATCTACAATGAGCAGTTCTTC CASSLPGLGKIYNEQFF TRBJ2-1 few TRBV14 TRBD2
TGTGCCAGCAACATACAGGGTTCTAATGGCTACACCTTC CASNIQGSNGYTF TRBJ1-2 NA TRBV7-9 NA
TGCGCCAGCAGCGCGATTCTAGGCTCTGGGGCCAACGTCCTGACTTTC CASSAILGSGANVLTF TRBJ2-6 NA TRBV5-1 NA
TGTGCCAGCTCCCCTCGGGCCACGGATGAGCAGTTCTTC CASSPRATDEQFF TRBJ2-1 NA TRBV18 NA
TGTGCCACCAAAACAGGATTGACGAACACCGGGGAGCTGTTTTTT CATKTGLTNTGELFF TRBJ2-2 few TRBV2 NA
TGTGCCAGCAGCTTACCATCATGGTTGGGTAATGAGCAGTTCTTC CASSLPSWLGNEQFF TRBJ2-1 NA TRBV7-3 NA
TGTGCCAGCACCAATACGTGGGGTGGGACCCAGTACTTC CASTNTWGGTQYF TRBJ2-5 NA TRBV27 NA
TGTGCCAGCAGCGTAGTGGAAGGGTGGGACGAGCAGTACTTC CASSVVEGWDEQYF TRBJ2-7 few TRBV9 NA
TGCAGCACCCCCCGAGACTGCCTGGCCTACAATGAGCAGTTCTTC CSTPRDCLAYNEQFF TRBJ2-1 NA TRBV29-1 NA
TGTGCCAGCAGGTACACAGGTAGCACAGATACGCAGTATTTT CASRYTGSTDTQYF TRBJ2-3 NA TRBV27 NA
TGTGCCAGCAGCTTAAAGTCGACGGGGGAGCAGTACTTC CASSLKSTGEQYF TRBJ2-7 NA TRBV7-9 NA
TGCAGCGTTGACTCGCGACAGTTAGCTTCCTCTGGCTACACCTTC CSVDSRQLASSGYTF TRBJ1-2 few TRBV29-1 NA
TGTGCCAGCAGCCAAGTAAGGCTGAACACTGAAGCTTTCTTT CASSQVRLNTEAFF TRBJ1-1 few TRBV14 NA
TGTGCCAGCAGCACAGGGTTCGGGAAGACCCAGTACTTC CASSTGFGKTQYF TRBJ2-5 few TRBV7-9 NA
TGCGCCAGCAGCCAAGGAGGGGCTGCGGGAGTAGCTGGAAACACCATATATTTT CASSQGGAAGVAGNTIYF TRBJ1-3 NA TRBV4-1 NA
TGTGCCAGCAGCCAAGGCAAGTGGGAGACCCAGTACTTC CASSQGKWETQYF TRBJ2-5 NA TRBV4-2 NA
TGCGCCAGCAGCTTCATGCCTAGCGGGGGATTCTCCTACAATGAGCAGTTCTTC CASSFMPSGGFSYNEQFF TRBJ2-1 NA TRBV5-1 TRBD2
TGTGCCTGGAGTCCCCCGGGGGGTTTCTACGAGCAGTACTTC CAWSPPGGFYEQYF TRBJ2-7 few TRBV30 TRBD2
TGCGCCAGCAGCTTGTGGGGGGCCGGAGTAAGCTCCTACAATGAGCAGTTCTTC CASSLWGAGVSSYNEQFF TRBJ2-1 NA TRBV5-1 NA
TGTGCCAGCAGCTCGGGACAGGGGGCGCTGGGTGGAGGCTACACCTTC CASSSGQGALGGGYTF TRBJ1-2 few TRBV7-2 TRBD1
TGTGCCAGCAGTCCGCTCGTAGCCTACCCGAAGACCCAGTACTTC CASSPLVAYPKTQYF TRBJ2-5 NA TRBV6-6 NA
TGTGCCAGCAGCCAAGATCCGTGGGGGAGCACAGATACGCAGTATTTT CASSQDPWGSTDTQYF TRBJ2-3 few TRBV4-2 NA
TGTGCCAGCAGCCAAGATTTACCGGGACAGGGGAAGGAAAAACTGTTTTTT CASSQDLPGQGKEKLFF TRBJ1-4 few TRBV14 TRBD1
TGTGCCAGCATTATGACAGTGTATCAGCCCCAGCATTTT CASIMTVYQPQHF TRBJ1-5 once TRBV25-1 NA
TGTGCCAGCAGCTTGGTGGGGGACGAGACCCAGTACTTC CASSLVGDETQYF TRBJ2-5 NA TRBV7-9 NA
TGTGCCAGCAGCGGCAGGGGACGGTTTGGTGAGGACATTCAGTACTTC CASSGRGRFGEDIQYF TRBJ2-4 few TRBV9 NA
TGTGCCAGCAGTGTCGGGCGGATCTATGGCTACACCTTC CASSVGRIYGYTF TRBJ1-2 few TRBV2 NA
TGTGCCAGCTCCCTCCAGGACGGGGAAACGACCGGGGAGCTGTTTTTT CASSLQDGETTGELFF TRBJ2-2 few TRBV18 NA
TGCAGCGTTGATTTGGGAAACACCATATATTTT CSVDLGNTIYF TRBJ1-3 few TRBV29-1 NA
TGTGCCACCAGTTTTAACAGGGGGCAGTATTTT CATSFNRGQYF TRBJ2-3 few TRBV25-1 TRBD1
TGCGCCAGCAGCTTGGCCAGTCCGGGGGGTCCTCGAGAGACCCAGTACTTC CASSLASPGGPRETQYF TRBJ2-5 NA TRBV5-1 TRBD2
TGTGCCAGCAGTGAAGTAATGGGGGTTAGCTACGCAGTCCGCACAGATACGCAGTATTTT CASSEVMGVSYAVRTDTQYF TRBJ2-3 NA TRBV2 NA
TGTGCCAGCAGTGAAAACTGGGGCACCGGGGAGCTGTTTTTT CASSENWGTGELFF TRBJ2-2 few TRBV2 NA